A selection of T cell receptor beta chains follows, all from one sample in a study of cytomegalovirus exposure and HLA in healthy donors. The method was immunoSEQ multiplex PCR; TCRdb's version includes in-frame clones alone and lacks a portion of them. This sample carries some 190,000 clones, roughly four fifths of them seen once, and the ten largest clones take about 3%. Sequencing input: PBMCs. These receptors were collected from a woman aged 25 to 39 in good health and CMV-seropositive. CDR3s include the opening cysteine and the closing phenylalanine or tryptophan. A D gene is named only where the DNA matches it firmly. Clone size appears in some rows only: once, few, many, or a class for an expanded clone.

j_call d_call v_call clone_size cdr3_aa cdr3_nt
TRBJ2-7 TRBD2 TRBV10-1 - CANLGLAYEQYF TGCGCCAACCTAGGACTAGCCTACGAGCAGTACTTC
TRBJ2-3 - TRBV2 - CASMSSATNNPDTQYF TGTGCCAGCATGTCTTCGGCAACTAACAATCCAGATACGCAGTATTTT
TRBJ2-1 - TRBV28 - CASSLKARNNEQFF TGTGCCAGCAGTTTAAAGGCCAGGAACAATGAGCAGTTCTTC
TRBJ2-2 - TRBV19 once CASSINSYGELFF TGTGCCAGTAGTATAAATTCCTACGGGGAGCTGTTTTTT
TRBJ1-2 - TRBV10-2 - CASSRAGNYGYTF TGCGCCAGTTCACGGGCGGGGAACTATGGCTACACCTTC
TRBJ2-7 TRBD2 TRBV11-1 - CASSLTSWGYEQYF TGTGCCAGCAGCCTGACTAGCTGGGGCTACGAGCAGTACTTC
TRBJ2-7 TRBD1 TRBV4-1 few CASSQVAGTGGSYEQYF TGCGCCAGCAGCCAAGTGGCTGGGACAGGGGGCAGTTACGAGCAGTACTTC
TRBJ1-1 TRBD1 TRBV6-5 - CASRRQGATEAFF TGTGCCAGCAGACGACAGGGGGCCACTGAAGCTTTCTTT
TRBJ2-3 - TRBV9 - CASSSSSTDTQYF TGTGCCAGCAGCTCCTCCAGCACAGATACGCAGTATTTT
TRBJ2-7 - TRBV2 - CASSLASEQYF TGTGCCAGCAGTCTAGCGTCAGAGCAGTACTTC
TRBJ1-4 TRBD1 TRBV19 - CATYGTGRQKLFF TGTGCCACCTACGGGACAGGCCGACAAAAACTGTTTTTT
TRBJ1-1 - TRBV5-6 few CASSLTTGTEAFF TGTGCCAGCAGCTTGACGACGGGGACTGAAGCTTTCTTT
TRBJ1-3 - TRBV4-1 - CASSRAGEGNTIYF TGCGCCAGCAGCCGGGCAGGGGAGGGAAACACCATATATTTT
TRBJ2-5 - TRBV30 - CAWTGGTYWIYPRAQYF TGTGCCTGGACCGGAGGGACGTATTGGATTTATCCCAGGGCCCAGTACTTC
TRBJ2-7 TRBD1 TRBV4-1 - CASSRGGDRGYEQYF TGCGCCAGCAGCCGCGGAGGGGACAGGGGTTACGAGCAGTACTTC
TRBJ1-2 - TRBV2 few CASSVNGYTF TGTGCCAGCAGTGTAAATGGCTACACCTTC
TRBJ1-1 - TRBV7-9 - CASMERGRNTEAFF TGTGCCAGCATGGAGAGAGGGCGGAACACTGAAGCTTTCTTT
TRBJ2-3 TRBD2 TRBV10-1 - CATNGERELDTQYF TGCGCCACCAACGGGGAGCGGGAGCTCGATACGCAGTATTTT
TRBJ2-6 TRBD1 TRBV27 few CASSARQGGANVLTF TGTGCCAGCAGTGCCCGACAGGGCGGGGCCAACGTCCTGACTTTC
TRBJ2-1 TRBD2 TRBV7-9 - CASSLGIAGRGNEQFF TGTGCCAGCAGCTTAGGAATAGCGGGACGGGGCAATGAGCAGTTCTTC
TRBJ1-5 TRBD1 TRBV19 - CASSTQGQGHQPQHF TGTGCCAGTAGTACCCAGGGACAGGGACATCAGCCCCAGCATTTT
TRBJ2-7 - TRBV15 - CATSRAPQEQYF TGTGCCACCAGCAGAGCCCCCCAAGAGCAGTACTTC
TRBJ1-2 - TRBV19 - CASSWGGQNYGYTF TGTGCCAGTTCATGGGGGGGACAAAACTATGGCTACACCTTC
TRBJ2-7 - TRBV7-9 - CASSLQGNYEQYF TGTGCCAGCAGCTTGCAGGGGAACTACGAGCAGTACTTC
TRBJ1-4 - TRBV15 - CATSRAVQGNEKLFF TGTGCCACCAGCAGAGCAGTTCAGGGAAACGAAAAACTGTTTTTT
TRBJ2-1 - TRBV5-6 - CASSLGRQDEQFF TGTGCCAGCAGCTTGGGCAGACAGGATGAGCAGTTCTTC
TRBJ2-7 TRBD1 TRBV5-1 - CASSSGTGAYEQYF TGCGCCAGCAGCTCAGGGACAGGGGCCTACGAGCAGTACTTC
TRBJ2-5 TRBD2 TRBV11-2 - CASLAGAQETQYF TGTGCTTCCCTAGCGGGAGCTCAAGAGACCCAGTACTTC